These T cell receptor beta chains were read from a single sample in a study of blood T cells in healthy people across ages. One entry per CDR3 protein results from TCRdb running MiXCR on the 5' RACE reads. This sample yields roughly 800,000 distinct CDR3 sequences, of which 58% are seen a single time; roughly 22% belongs to the top ten. Material for sequencing was blood. These receptors were obtained from a young man in good health. Each CDR3 is given without its conserved first and last residue. Clone size is stated in some rows and not others, as once, few, many or a class when expanded.

abundance: NA
v_gene: TRBV12-3/TRBV12-4
j_gene: TRBJ1-2
CDR3aa: ASSFGMGYGYT

abundance: NA
v_gene: TRBV27
j_gene: TRBJ1-6
CDR3aa: ASSFSTDVRSSYNSPLH

abundance: NA
v_gene: TRBV7-2
j_gene: TRBJ2-3
CDR3aa: ASSFRDFTDTQY

abundance: NA
v_gene: TRBV29-1
j_gene: TRBJ1-2
CDR3aa: SVLPGGVDYGYT

abundance: few
v_gene: TRBV12-3/TRBV12-4
j_gene: TRBJ2-5
CDR3aa: ASSGVEWNQETQY

abundance: NA
v_gene: TRBV6-5
j_gene: TRBJ1-6
CDR3aa: ASSYSTGLNSPLH

abundance: once
v_gene: TRBV30
j_gene: NA
CDR3aa: ACLTSSEQY

abundance: NA
v_gene: TRBV3-1
j_gene: TRBJ2-5
CDR3aa: ASSPRRFSGADLETQY

abundance: NA
v_gene: TRBV6-2/TRBV6-3
j_gene: TRBJ2-7
CDR3aa: ATRDRMDEQY

abundance: NA
v_gene: TRBV5-1
j_gene: TRBJ2-7
CDR3aa: ASSPFNPYEQY

abundance: few
v_gene: TRBV6-5
j_gene: TRBJ2-4
CDR3aa: ASSKGQGNIQY

abundance: NA
v_gene: TRBV24-1
j_gene: TRBJ2-1
CDR3aa: ATSVRPYEQF

abundance: NA
v_gene: TRBV20-1
j_gene: TRBJ2-2
CDR3aa: SARARTSGTLTGELF

abundance: NA
v_gene: TRBV7-8
j_gene: NA
CDR3aa: ASSLAFGGGYSSYNEQY

abundance: NA
v_gene: TRBV5-1
j_gene: TRBJ2-5
CDR3aa: ASSSERGTVRETQY

abundance: few
v_gene: TRBV18
j_gene: TRBJ2-7
CDR3aa: ASSPGRTYEQY

abundance: NA
v_gene: TRBV5-1
j_gene: TRBJ1-4
CDR3aa: ASSQTRGLEKLF

abundance: NA
v_gene: TRBV29-1
j_gene: TRBJ2-1
CDR3aa: SVPLGEMQF

abundance: NA
v_gene: TRBV3-1
j_gene: TRBJ2-7
CDR3aa: ASSPGTASGQY

abundance: NA
v_gene: TRBV7-2
j_gene: NA
CDR3aa: ASSLRWGGAYEQF

abundance: NA
v_gene: TRBV2
j_gene: TRBJ2-4
CDR3aa: ASSDRGGKNIQY

abundance: NA
v_gene: TRBV11-1
j_gene: TRBJ2-5
CDR3aa: ASSPSRRVQETQY

abundance: NA
v_gene: TRBV9
j_gene: TRBJ2-5
CDR3aa: ASSGGTSGSNEQY

abundance: few
v_gene: TRBV29-1
j_gene: TRBJ1-4
CDR3aa: SVSPLATNEKLF

abundance: few
v_gene: TRBV5-1
j_gene: TRBJ2-5
CDR3aa: ASRLGLAGDQETQY

abundance: few
v_gene: TRBV29-1
j_gene: TRBJ2-1
CDR3aa: SVEERGGISYNEQF

abundance: few
v_gene: TRBV7-8
j_gene: TRBJ2-1
CDR3aa: ASSQKGGLGNNEQF

abundance: NA
v_gene: TRBV28
j_gene: TRBJ2-7
CDR3aa: ASSFEGGQYSYEQY

abundance: NA
v_gene: TRBV6-5
j_gene: TRBJ2-1
CDR3aa: ASSYSSSGGNEQF

abundance: NA
v_gene: TRBV7-9
j_gene: TRBJ2-7
CDR3aa: ASSSLAGGNYEQY

abundance: NA
v_gene: TRBV6-5
j_gene: TRBJ2-1
CDR3aa: ASSLFGPGGAEQF

abundance: NA
v_gene: TRBV20-1
j_gene: TRBJ2-3
CDR3aa: SARDGGEGTDTQY

abundance: few
v_gene: TRBV25-1
j_gene: TRBJ2-7
CDR3aa: ASGGLAGSYEQY

abundance: NA
v_gene: TRBV27
j_gene: TRBJ1-2
CDR3aa: ASSTGGEADYGYT

abundance: many
v_gene: TRBV6-5
j_gene: TRBJ2-3
CDR3aa: ASGLRGDTQY

abundance: NA
v_gene: TRBV29-1
j_gene: TRBJ2-1
CDR3aa: STTSGMKGGEQF

abundance: few
v_gene: TRBV6-1
j_gene: TRBJ1-2
CDR3aa: ASSDQGPLYGYT

abundance: NA
v_gene: TRBV20-1
j_gene: TRBJ2-5
CDR3aa: SVSPTGYQETQY

abundance: NA
v_gene: TRBV15
j_gene: TRBJ2-1
CDR3aa: ATSRKSSGGQF

abundance: few
v_gene: TRBV20-1
j_gene: TRBJ2-7
CDR3aa: SAEMDRVSYEQY

abundance: few
v_gene: TRBV12-3/TRBV12-4
j_gene: TRBJ2-5
CDR3aa: ASSLQGSETQY

abundance: NA
v_gene: TRBV20-1
j_gene: TRBJ2-1
CDR3aa: SAEGLLAGSYNEQF

abundance: NA
v_gene: TRBV27
j_gene: TRBJ2-5
CDR3aa: ASSNPQGGKTQY

abundance: NA
v_gene: TRBV7-2
j_gene: TRBJ2-3
CDR3aa: ASSLAPSGSAVTDTQY

abundance: few
v_gene: TRBV29-1
j_gene: NA
CDR3aa: SAASGQGVNEQY

abundance: NA
v_gene: TRBV7-2
j_gene: TRBJ2-7
CDR3aa: ASSLQGGQAYEQY

abundance: NA
v_gene: TRBV29-1
j_gene: TRBJ1-1
CDR3aa: SVGRGTEAF

abundance: NA
v_gene: TRBV3-1
j_gene: TRBJ2-7
CDR3aa: ASSPGLHYEQY

abundance: few
v_gene: TRBV7-9
j_gene: TRBJ1-2
CDR3aa: ASGPSYGYT

abundance: NA
v_gene: TRBV7-9
j_gene: TRBJ2-5
CDR3aa: ASSLGSGVEETQY

abundance: NA
v_gene: TRBV10-3
j_gene: TRBJ2-5
CDR3aa: AIAGDESEQY

abundance: NA
v_gene: TRBV25-1
j_gene: TRBJ1-2
CDR3aa: ASSEYALSVGYT

abundance: few
v_gene: TRBV4-2
j_gene: TRBJ2-1
CDR3aa: ASSRRTSGSLYNEQF